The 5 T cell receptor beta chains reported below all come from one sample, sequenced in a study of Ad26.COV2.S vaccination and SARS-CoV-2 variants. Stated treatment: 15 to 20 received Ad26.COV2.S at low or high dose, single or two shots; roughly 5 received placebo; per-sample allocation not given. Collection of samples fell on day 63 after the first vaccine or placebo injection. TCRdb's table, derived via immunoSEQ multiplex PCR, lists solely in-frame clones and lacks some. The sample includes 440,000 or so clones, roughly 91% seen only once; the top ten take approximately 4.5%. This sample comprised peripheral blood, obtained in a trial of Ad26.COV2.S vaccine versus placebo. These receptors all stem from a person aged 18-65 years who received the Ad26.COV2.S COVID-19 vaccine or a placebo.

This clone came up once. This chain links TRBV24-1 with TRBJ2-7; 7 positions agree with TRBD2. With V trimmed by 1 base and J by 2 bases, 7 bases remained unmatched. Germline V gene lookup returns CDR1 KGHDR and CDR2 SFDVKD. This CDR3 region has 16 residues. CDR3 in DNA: TGTGCCACCAGTGATTTAAGCGAGCGGGGAACCTACGAGCAGTACTTC. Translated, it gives CATSDLSERGTYEQYF.

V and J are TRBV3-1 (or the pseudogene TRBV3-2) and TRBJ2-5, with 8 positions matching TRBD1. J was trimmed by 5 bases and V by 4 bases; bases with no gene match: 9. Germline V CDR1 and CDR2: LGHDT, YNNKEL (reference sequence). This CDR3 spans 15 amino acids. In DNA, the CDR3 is TGTGCCAGCAGCCGAGGACAGGGCCCCAGGGAGACCCAGTACTTC. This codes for CASSRGQGPRETQYF.

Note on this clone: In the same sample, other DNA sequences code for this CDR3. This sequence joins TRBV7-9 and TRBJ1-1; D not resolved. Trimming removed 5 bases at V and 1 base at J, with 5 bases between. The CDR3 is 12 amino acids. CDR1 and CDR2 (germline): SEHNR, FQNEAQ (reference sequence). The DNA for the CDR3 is TGTGCCAGCAGCCGAGGGAACACTGAAGCTTTCTTT. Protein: CASSRGNTEAFF.

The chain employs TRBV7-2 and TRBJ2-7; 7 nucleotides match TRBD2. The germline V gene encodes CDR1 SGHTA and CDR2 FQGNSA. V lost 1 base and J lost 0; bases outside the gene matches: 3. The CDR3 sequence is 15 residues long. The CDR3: CASSLGGRASYEQYF. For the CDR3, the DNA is TGTGCCAGCAGCTTAGGAGGGAGGGCCTCCTACGAGCAGTACTTC.

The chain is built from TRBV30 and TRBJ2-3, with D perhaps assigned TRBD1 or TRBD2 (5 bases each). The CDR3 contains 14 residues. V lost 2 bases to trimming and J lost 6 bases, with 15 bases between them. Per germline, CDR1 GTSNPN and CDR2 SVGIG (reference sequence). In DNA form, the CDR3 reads TGTGCCTGGAGTTTCCCCGGGACCTTGGATACGCAGTATTTT. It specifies CAWSFPGTLDTQYF.